The 13 T cell receptor beta chains below all came from one sample that was sequenced in a study of blood T cell repertoires in COVID-19. Some clones are missing from TCRdb's copy, which holds only in-frame ones; the method was immunoSEQ multiplex PCR. This table has some 220,000 clones, 88% appearing once. The sample comprised PBMCs or T cells enriched from blood (not recorded which). The receptors stem from a woman aged 25 to 39 who had recovered from COVID-19.

The chain has TRBV19 and TRBJ1-1; possible D gene TRBD1, 5 bases. The CDR3 runs 16 residues. The germline V gene has CDR1 LNHDA and CDR2 SQIVND (reference sequence). Deletions cut 5 bases from V and 1 base from J, with 17 bases between. The CDR3 here is CASSPKTEVRNTEAFF. The CDR3, as DNA: TGTGCCAGTAGTCCTAAGACAGAAGTCAGGAACACTGAAGCTTTCTTT.

The chain links TRBV11-2 to TRBJ1-2; 7 bases are a match to TRBD1. CDR1 and CDR2 from the germline V gene are SGHAT and FQNNGV. This CDR3 comprises 12 residues. Trimming at V came to 5 bases and at J to 11 bases, leaving 8 bases not matched to a gene. The CDR3 sequence is CASSEQGFTYTF. CDR3 DNA: TGTGCCAGCAGCGAACAGGGGTTTACGTACACCTTC.

This clone appeared a single time. The J gene is TRBJ1-2, the V gene TRBV7-9; D unresolved. The ends were cut back, 8 bases at V and 8 bases at J, with 12 bases in the middle. CDR1 is SEHNR and CDR2 is FQNEAQ in the germline V gene (reference sequence). The CDR3 has 11 amino acids. CDR3 in DNA: TGTGCCAGCTCCTCGGTTGTCGGCTACACCTTC. It codes for CASSSVVGYTF. The entire variable domain, with the rest obtained from reference TRBV7-9 and TRBJ1-2, is as follows: DTGVSQNPRHKITKRGQNVTFRCDPISEHNRLYWYRQTLGQGPEFLTYFQNEAQLEKSRLLSDRFSAERPKGSFSTLEIQRTEQGDSAMYLCASSSVVGYTFGSGTRLTVV.

The chain joins TRBV19 to TRBJ1-5, with D perhaps TRBD1 (5 bases). With 3 bases removed from V and 2 bases from J, the gap between germline ends came to 11 bases. The CDR3 spans 15 residues. CDR1 and CDR2 from the germline V gene are LNHDA and SQIVND (reference sequence). This CDR3 is CASSIRRGGNQPQHF. CDR3 DNA: TGTGCCAGTAGTATTCGTAGGGGTGGCAATCAGCCCCAGCATTTT.

V and J are TRBV7-9 and TRBJ2-2; TRBD1 aligns across 8 bases. The germline CDR1 and CDR2 sequences are SEHNR and FQNEAQ (reference sequence). CDR3 size: 15 residues. V shed 1 base, J shed 4 bases, and the junction held 2 bases outside the gene matches. The CDR3 loop reads CASSLDRGTTGELFF. The CDR3, as DNA: TGTGCCAGCAGCTTAGACAGGGGGACCACCGGGGAGCTGTTTTTT.

The chain uses TRBV7-2 and TRBJ2-2; 9 positions match TRBD1. V shed 0 bases, J shed 6 bases, and the junction held 5 bases outside the gene matches. The germline V gene has CDR1 SGHTA and CDR2 FQGNSA. The CDR3 sequence is 16 residues long. The CDR3 bases are TGTGCCAGCAGCTTAGCGGGACAGGGAAGGGCCGGGGAGCTGTTTTTT. Its translation: CASSLAGQGRAGELFF.

J is TRBJ2-6 and V is TRBV4-3; no firm D call. The CDR3 runs 15 residues. Germline CDR1 LGHNA, CDR2 YSLEER. The V and J ends lost 4 bases and 0 bases respectively, with 7 bases between them. The CDR3 loop is CASSRQASGANVLTF. As DNA, the CDR3 is TGCGCCAGCAGCCGTCAGGCCTCTGGGGCCAACGTCCTGACTTTC.

The rearrangement joins TRBV3-1 (or the pseudogene TRBV3-2) to TRBJ1-2, with no clear D. CDR1 LGHDT and CDR2 YNNKEL come from the germline V gene (reference sequence). V lost 0 bases to trimming and J lost 5 bases, with 10 bases between them. The CDR3 totals 14 residues. The CDR3 here is CASSQEWAEYGYTF. In DNA form, the CDR3 reads TGTGCCAGCAGCCAAGAGTGGGCAGAATATGGCTACACCTTC.

This chain connects TRBV11-3 to TRBJ2-3; a possible D gene is TRBD1 (6 bases). The V and J ends lost 3 bases and 5 bases respectively, with 9 bases between them. The CDR3 consists of 13 residues. Germline V CDR1 and CDR2: SGHNT, YENEEA. The CDR3 nucleotides read TGTGCCAGCAGCTTTAACAGGGAAGATACGCAGTATTTT. Its protein product is CASSFNREDTQYF.

This chain uses TRBV5-1 with TRBJ1-1; tentative D call: TRBD1 (6 bases). Germline assignment: CDR1 SGHRS and CDR2 YFSETQ. With 1 base removed from V and 3 bases from J, the gap between germline ends came to 16 bases. This CDR3 is built from 16 residues. CDR3 residues: CASSLLGGRLDTEAFF. CDR3 DNA: TGCGCCAGCAGCTTGTTGGGGGGGCGCTTGGACACTGAAGCTTTCTTT.

Comments on this clone: It may be a read error: a sequence one base away is much more abundant. This chain connects TRBV4-1 to TRBJ1-2, with D perhaps TRBD1 (6 bases). Trimming left V 0 bases short and J 2 bases short, with 7 bases between. The CDR3 has 14 residues. Germline CDR1 is MGHRA and CDR2 is YSYEKL. The CDR3 nucleotides read TGCGCCAGCAGCCAAGATCAGGGGAACTATGGCTACACCTTC. Amino acids: CASSQDQGNYGYTF.

This rearrangement joins TRBV4-3 to TRBJ2-6; no definite D call. CDR1 is LGHNA, CDR2 YSLEER, per germline. The CDR3 length is 17 residues. With 0 bases removed from V and 4 bases from J, the gap between germline ends came to 13 bases. The CDR3 coding sequence is TGCGCCAGCAGCCAAGATATATCCCACTCCGGGGCCAACGTCCTGACTTTC. It codes for CASSQDISHSGANVLTF.

This clone was counted once. The V gene is TRBV29-1, the J gene TRBJ1-2; 10 bases agree with TRBD1. The CDR3 has 14 residues. Germline trimming cut 3 bases from V and 8 bases from J; bases unmatched to any gene: 9. The V gene's germline CDR1 is SQVTM and CDR2 ANQGSEA. The CDR3 sequence is CSVESPRDRGGYTF. The CDR3 region has the DNA TGCAGCGTTGAGTCTCCACGGGACAGGGGCGGCTACACCTTC.